Following are 30 T cell receptor beta chains from one sample sequenced in a study of CD8+CD57+ T cells in acquired aplastic anemia. CD8+CD57+ cell expansion had been shown by flow cytometry in patients chosen for sequencing. The use of genomic DNA as template underpinned the TCR beta VDJ and CDR3 profiling. TCRdb reanalysed the reads using MiXCR and keeps one entry per CDR3 protein. The table lists around 180,000 distinct CDR3 sequences, 48% of them singletons. Sequences were obtained from sorted CD4+, CD8+, or CD8+CD57+ T cells (not recorded which) from PBMCs. The source is a human donor with aplastic anemia.

The chain joins TRBV9 to TRBJ2-7; D possibly corresponds to TRBD2 (6 bases). Between the trimmed V and J ends, which lost 3 bases and 2 bases, there was a span of 15 bases. There are 15 residues in the CDR3. The germline V gene has CDR1 SGDLS and CDR2 YYNGEE. The CDR3 is CASSATGTSTYEQYF. The CDR3 nucleotides are TGTGCCAGCAGCGCGACCGGGACTTCTACCTACGAGCAGTACTTC.

This chain uses TRBV5-1 with TRBJ2-7; D remains ambiguous. Germline V lookup: CDR1 SGHRS, CDR2 YFSETQ. This CDR3 spans 16 amino acids. V lost 3 bases to trimming and J lost 0 bases, with 16 bases between them. The CDR3: CASSSDPVGTSYEQYF. The CDR3 nucleotides read TGCGCCAGCAGCTCAGACCCTGTGGGCACCTCCTACGAGCAGTACTTC.

This clonotype was seen repeatedly, ten times or more. V and J are TRBV6-1 and TRBJ1-2; D is undetermined. The CDR3 has 13 amino acids. The germline V gene encodes CDR1 MNHNS and CDR2 SASEGT. Trimming left V 8 bases short and J 5 bases short, with 15 bases between. Written as DNA, the CDR3 is TGTGCCAGCTCCCGCGGCAGCACGTATGGCTACACCTTC. Its protein product is CASSRGSTYGYTF.

The V gene is TRBV5-5, the J gene TRBJ1-2; D may be TRBD1 (5 bases). Germline-derived CDR1 and CDR2 are SGHKS and YYEKEE (reference sequence). The ends were cut back, 2 bases at V and 6 bases at J, with 14 bases in the middle. This CDR3 contains 14 residues. The chain's CDR3 is CASSFFNSGDGYTF. CDR3 in DNA: TGTGCCAGCAGCTTCTTTAATTCGGGGGATGGCTACACCTTC.

As concerns this clonotype: The germline gene is not matched at one end of the junction; a read error may be the cause. The chain combines TRBV10-3 with TRBJ2-1, with TRBD2 as a possible D gene (6 bases). Germline V CDR1 and CDR2: ENHRY, SYGVKD. This CDR3 region has 11 residues. CDR3 sequence reads: CAISGGARLDF. The DNA for the CDR3 is TGTGCCATCAGTGGCGGGGCCCGGCTAGACTTC.

This clonotype was picked up many times. The V call is TRBV12-5, the J call TRBJ2-3; 7 nucleotides line up with TRBD2. The V segment lost 6 bases and the J segment 4 bases; nucleotides outside the gene matches: 10. The CDR3 runs 15 residues. CDR1 is LGHNT, CDR2 FRNRAP, per germline. Here the CDR3 DNA reads TGTGCTAGTGGGTCCGGGACGGGAGGATCAGATACGCAGTATTTT. This codes for CASGSGTGGSDTQYF.

V gene TRBV6-1 combines with J gene TRBJ2-7; D possibly uses TRBD1 or TRBD2 (6 bases each). Trimming took 8 bases from V and 5 from J, leaving 16 bases between them. CDR3 length: 13 residues. Germline V gene data show CDR1 as MNHNS and CDR2 as SASEGT. The CDR3 nucleotides are TGTGCCAGCCGAAAGGGGGGAACCCACGAGCAGTACTTC. It codes for CASRKGGTHEQYF.

The rearrangement joins TRBV7-9 to TRBJ2-7; the D is unclear. Germline assignment: CDR1 SEHNR and CDR2 FQNEAQ (reference sequence). V lost 5 bases to trimming and J lost 7 bases, with 15 bases between them. CDR3 size: 13 residues. The CDR3 spells CASSNTGHREQYF. For the CDR3, the DNA is TGTGCCAGCAGCAACACCGGGCATCGGGAGCAGTACTTC.

The table lists this clonotype with a few counts. V is TRBV20-1 and J is TRBJ1-5; D perhaps matches TRBD1 (6 bases). This CDR3 has 15 residues. Looked up from germline, CDR1 is DFQATT and CDR2 is SNEGSKA (reference sequence). V lost 3 bases and J lost 4, with 16 bases in between. The CDR3 is CSASGGQRANQPQHF. The CDR3 nucleotides are TGCAGTGCTAGCGGTGGACAGCGGGCTAATCAGCCCCAGCATTTT.

The chain combines TRBV10-3 with TRBJ2-7; a weak D match, TRBD2 (7 bases). Between the trimmed V and J ends, which lost 4 bases and 3 bases, there was a span of 16 bases. The germline CDR1 and CDR2 sequences are ENHRY and SYGVKD. The CDR3 extends over 15 amino acids. The CDR3: CAISGGGGEHYEQYF. As DNA, the CDR3 is TGTGCCATCAGTGGAGGGGGGGGCGAGCACTACGAGCAGTACTTC.

V and J are TRBV2 and TRBJ1-1; D is uncertain. Trimming left V 1 base short and J 7 bases short, with 10 bases between. The CDR3 is 13 residues long. Germline assignment: CDR1 SNHLY and CDR2 FYNNEI. The DNA of the CDR3 is TGTGCCAGCAGTGAAGGATTGCTGTATGAAGCTTTCTTT. Translating gives CASSEGLLYEAFF.

This clonotype has at least ten counts. This CDR3 is CSALQGATKNIQYF. CDR3 sequence (DNA): TGCAGTGCCCTACAGGGGGCGACCAAAAACATTCAGTACTTC. This chain joins TRBV20-1 and TRBJ2-4, with 9 nucleotides matching TRBD1. V was clipped by 6 bases and J by 2 bases; unmatched bases: 5. This CDR3 region has 14 residues. In germline, CDR1 is DFQATT, CDR2 SNEGSKA (reference sequence).

The chain joins TRBV24-1 to TRBJ2-1; weak D call: TRBD2 (7 bases). This CDR3 is 16 amino acids long. Between the trimmed V and J ends, which lost 2 bases and 8 bases, there was a span of 18 bases. The germline V gene has CDR1 KGHDR and CDR2 SFDVKD. DNA of the CDR3: TGTGCCACCAGTGATTGGAACCAGGGGAGGGACGATGAGCAGTTCTTC. Translation gives CATSDWNQGRDDEQFF.

This clonotype was seen a handful of times. The chain carries TRBV19 and TRBJ1-1; possible D gene TRBD1, 5 bases. Trimming cost V 1 base and J 2 bases, with 11 bases left between them. Germline V lookup: CDR1 LNHDA, CDR2 SQIVND (reference sequence). This CDR3 spans 15 amino acids. The CDR3 sequence: CASSIGGHLNTEAFF. The CDR3 DNA follows: TGTGCCAGTAGTATAGGAGGACACCTCAACACTGAAGCTTTCTTT.

A few counts support this clonotype. The rearrangement joins TRBV2 to TRBJ2-7; TRBD2 matches at 7 bases. J was trimmed by 3 bases and V by 4 bases; bases with no gene match: 6. Germline-derived CDR1 and CDR2 are SNHLY and FYNNEI. This CDR3 region has 14 residues. This CDR3 is CASSASSGNYEQYF. The CDR3 DNA reads TGTGCCAGCAGTGCCTCTAGCGGAAACTACGAGCAGTACTTC.

The genes are TRBV2 and TRBJ1-1, with 7 bases matching TRBD1. CDR3 length: 15 residues. The trim removed 10 bases at V and 0 bases at J, leaving 11 bases unmatched. Germline V gene sequence: CDR1 SNHLY, CDR2 FYNNEI. The chain's CDR3 is CATSRQGRMNTEAFF. In DNA form, the CDR3 reads TGTGCCACCTCGCGACAGGGCCGCATGAACACTGAAGCTTTCTTT. The full variable domain, its missing parts supplied by reference TRBV2 and TRBJ1-1, is EPEVTQTPSHQVTQMGQEVILRCVPISNHLYFYWYRQILGQKVEFLVSFYNNEISEKSEIFDDQFSVERPDGSNFTLKIRSTKLEDSAMYFCATSRQGRMNTEAFFGQGTRLTVV.

The chain has TRBV4-2 and TRBJ2-5; TRBD1 or TRBD2 may be the D gene (5 bases each). Per germline, CDR1 LGHNA and CDR2 YNFKEQ. V lost 4 bases to trimming and J lost 1 base, with 13 bases between them. The CDR3 contains 15 residues. In DNA, the CDR3 is TGTGCCAGCAGCCTCGGGACCACCGGCCAAGAGACCCAGTACTTC. This gives the protein CASSLGTTGQETQYF.

The rearrangement joins TRBV25-1 to TRBJ2-1; 8 bases match TRBD2. Unmatched junction bases numbered 12, after V lost 6 bases and J lost 8 bases. Germline CDR1 is MGHDK and CDR2 is SYGVNS. The CDR3 covers 15 residues. For the CDR3, the DNA is TGTGCCAGCAGGCCGGAGGCGGGGGGCTATTATGAGCAGTTCTTC. Encoded protein: CASRPEAGGYYEQFF.

The chain couples TRBV6-1 to TRBJ2-5; 8 nucleotides agree with TRBD2. This CDR3 region has 14 residues. Trimming took 5 bases from V and 5 from J; bases not matched to a gene: 7. CDR1 is MNHNS and CDR2 is SASEGT in the germline V gene. The CDR3 DNA sequence: TGTGCCAGCAGTCCGGGACTAGGAGGCGAGACCCAGTACTTC. This sequence encodes CASSPGLGGETQYF.

On this clonotype: A read error may account for a junction end that differs from germline. The chain employs TRBV19 and TRBJ1-1; tentatively, D is TRBD1 (5 bases). Germline assignment: CDR1 LNHDA and CDR2 SQIVND (reference sequence). The CDR3 loop spans 12 amino acids. The CDR3 DNA reads TGTGCCAGTATCGAGGGGAACACTGAAACTTTCTTC. Its protein is CASIEGNTETFF.

This clonotype was recorded many times. V gene TRBV29-1 combines with J gene TRBJ1-1; weak D call: TRBD1 (6 bases). V lost 4 bases and J lost 1, with 16 bases in between. This CDR3 is 15 amino acids long. Germline V gene sequence: CDR1 SQVTM, CDR2 ANQGSEA. CDR3 nucleotides: TGCAGCGTTGGGTTTGGTGTGGGACAGAACACTGAAGCTTTCTTT. Protein product: CSVGFGVGQNTEAFF.

Comment on this clonotype: One junction end disagrees with the germline gene, perhaps due to a read error. V usage is TRBV13 and J usage is TRBJ2-1; 8 bases match TRBD2. Per germline, CDR1 PRHDT and CDR2 FYEKMQ (reference sequence). There are 20 residues in the CDR3. The CDR3 nucleotides are TGTGCCAGCAGCGTAGGCCCGGGCAGGGCGGCGGGGGGAGTCTACAATGAGCAGTTCTTC. It is translated as CASSVGPGRAAGGVYNEQFF.

In its sample, this clonotype was seen a few times. The gene calls are TRBV24-1 and TRBJ2-5; D is undetermined. The CDR3 sequence is 15 residues long. Germline values: CDR1 KGHDR, CDR2 SFDVKD. Trimming shortened V by 3 bases and J by 0 bases, and 10 bases separated the two germline ends. CDR3 region: CATSDLSRDQETQYF. The CDR3 bases are TGTGCCACCAGTGATCTATCAAGGGACCAAGAGACCCAGTACTTC.

J is TRBJ1-2 and V is TRBV3-1; no definite D call. Germline CDR1 reads LGHDT; CDR2 reads YNNKEL (reference sequence). The CDR3 runs 14 residues. The germline V and J ends were trimmed by 2 bases and 8 bases, with 15 bases remaining between them. The CDR3 protein is CASSQFESLAGYTF. As DNA, the CDR3 is TGTGCCAGCAGCCAATTCGAGTCCTTGGCGGGCTACACCTTC.

This clonotype was counted a single time. The chain joins TRBV19 to TRBJ2-2; D is unclear. The CDR3 spans 12 residues. Germline V CDR1 and CDR2: LNHDA, SQIVND (reference sequence). Trimming took 7 bases from V and 4 from J, leaving 7 bases between them. As DNA, the CDR3 is TGTGCCAGTAAACAGCTCACCGGGGAGCTGTTTTTT. It translates to CASKQLTGELFF.

This clonotype is medium-sized in the sample. The chain employs TRBV25-1 and TRBJ1-1; D not certain. V was shortened by 9 bases and J by 1 base, with 6 bases between the two germline ends. Germline CDR1 MGHDK, CDR2 SYGVNS. This CDR3 spans 11 amino acids. The CDR3 DNA sequence: TGTGCCAGTAACAGGAACACTGAAGCTTTCTTT. Translating it yields CASNRNTEAFF. Based on the CDR3 plus reference TRBV25-1 and TRBJ1-1, the full variable domain is EADIYQTPRYLVIGTGKKITLECSQTMGHDKMYWYQQDPGMELHLIHYSYGVNSTEKGDLSSESTVSRIRTEHFPLTLESARPSHTSQYLCASNRNTEAFFGQGTRLTVV.

This clonotype came up many times. J is TRBJ2-6 and V is TRBV5-1; 7 bases fit TRBD2. The V and J ends lost 0 bases and 2 bases, in that order; junction bases with no gene match: 2. Germline loops: CDR1 SGHRS, CDR2 YFSETQ. This CDR3 comprises 16 residues. Here the CDR3 reads CASSLAAGTGANVLTF. CDR3 sequence (DNA): TGCGCCAGCAGCTTGGCAGCGGGGACTGGGGCCAACGTCCTGACTTTC.

The sample holds many counts of this clonotype. This chain connects TRBV12-3 or TRBV12-4 to TRBJ1-3; 7 bases line up with TRBD1. There are 14 residues in the CDR3. Unmatched junction bases numbered 5, after V lost 5 bases and J lost 4 bases. CDR3: CASSPTGLGNTIYF. CDR3 coding DNA: TGTGCCAGCAGTCCGACAGGGTTGGGAAACACCATATATTTT.

With respect to this clonotype: The germline gene is not matched at one end of the junction; a read error may be the cause. The gene calls are TRBV19 and TRBJ1-6; D unclear. CDR1 is LNHDA and CDR2 is SQIVND in the germline V gene (reference sequence). The CDR3 is made up of 14 amino acids. The CDR3 nucleotides read TGTGCCTGTAGTTCCTGCTCCTATAATTCACCCCTCCACTTT. Protein: CACSSCSYNSPLHF.

This clonotype was counted a single time. The rearrangement links TRBV10-3 to TRBJ2-7, with 7 nucleotides matching TRBD1. Germline lookup yields CDR1 ENHRY and CDR2 SYGVKD. This CDR3 has 15 residues. Trimming cost V 4 bases and J 0 bases; bases outside gene matches: 6. CDR3 sequence reads: CAISAGQVSSYEQYF. CDR3 nucleotide sequence: TGTGCCATCAGTGCCGGACAGGTGAGCTCCTACGAGCAGTACTTC.